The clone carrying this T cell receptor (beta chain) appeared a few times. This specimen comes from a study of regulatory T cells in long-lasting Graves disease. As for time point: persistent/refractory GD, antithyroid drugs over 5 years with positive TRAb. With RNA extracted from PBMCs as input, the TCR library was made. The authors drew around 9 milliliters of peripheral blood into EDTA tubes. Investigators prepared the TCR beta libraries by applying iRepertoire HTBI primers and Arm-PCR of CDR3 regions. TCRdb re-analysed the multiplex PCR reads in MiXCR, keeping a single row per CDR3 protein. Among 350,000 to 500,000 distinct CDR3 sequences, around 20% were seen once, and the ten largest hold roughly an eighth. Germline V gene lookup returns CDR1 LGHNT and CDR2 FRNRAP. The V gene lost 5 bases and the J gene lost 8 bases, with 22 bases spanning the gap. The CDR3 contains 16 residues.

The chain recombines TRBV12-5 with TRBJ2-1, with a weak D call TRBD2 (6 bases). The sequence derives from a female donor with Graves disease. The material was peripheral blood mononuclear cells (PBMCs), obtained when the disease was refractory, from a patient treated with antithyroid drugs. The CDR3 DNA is TGTGCTAGTGGTGAACCTGGGACTGCCACCCCCGATGAGCAGTTCTTC. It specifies CASGEPGTATPDEQFF.